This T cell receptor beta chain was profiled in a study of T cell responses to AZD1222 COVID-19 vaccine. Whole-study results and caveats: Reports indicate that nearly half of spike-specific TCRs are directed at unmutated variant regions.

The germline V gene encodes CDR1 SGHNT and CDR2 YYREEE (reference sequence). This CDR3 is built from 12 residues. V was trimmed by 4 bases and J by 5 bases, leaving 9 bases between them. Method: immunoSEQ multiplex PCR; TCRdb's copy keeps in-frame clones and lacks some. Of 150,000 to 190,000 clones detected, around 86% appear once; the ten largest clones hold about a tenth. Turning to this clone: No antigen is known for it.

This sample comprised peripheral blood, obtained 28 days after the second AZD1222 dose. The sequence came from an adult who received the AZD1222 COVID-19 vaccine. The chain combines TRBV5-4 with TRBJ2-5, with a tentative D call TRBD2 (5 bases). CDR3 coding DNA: TGTGCCAGCAGCGGAACGGGGGAGACCCAGTACTTC. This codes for CASSGTGETQYF.